Below are 11 T cell receptor beta chains sequenced from a single sample in a study of blood T cells in healthy people across ages. A J-beta primer mix and a sample-barcoded 5' primer were used in a second PCR of roughly 6 to 12 cycles. One entry per CDR3 protein results from TCRdb running MiXCR on the 5' RACE reads. Among over 600,000 distinct CDR3 sequences listed, under 25% were seen once. Sequencing was carried out using blood. All receptors come from a man in his 70s in good health.

V usage is TRBV28 and J usage is TRBJ2-2, with unresolved D. The CDR3 extends over 15 amino acids. V dropped 1 base and J dropped 5 bases, with 11 bases sitting between them. Looked up from germline, CDR1 is MDHEN and CDR2 is SYDVKM. The DNA of the CDR3 is TGTGCCAGCAGTTTATTCCGGGTCGGAACCGGGGAGCTGTTTTTT. Its protein is CASSLFRVGTGELFF. Drawing the rest from reference TRBV28 and TRBJ2-2, the complete variable domain is DVKVTQSSRYLVKRTGEKVFLECVQDMDHENMFWYRQDPGLGLRLIYFSYDVKMKEKGDIPEGYSVSREKKERFSLILESASTNQTSMYLCASSLFRVGTGELFFGEGSRLTVL.

Remarks on this clonotype: Its ends do not fully match the called genes, so a read error is possible. This sequence joins TRBV29-1 and TRBJ2-5; D is perhaps TRBD2 (5 bases). The CDR3 is made up of 12 amino acids. Germline V CDR1 and CDR2: SQVTM, ANQGSEA. The CDR3 reads CGVREGEETQYF. The CDR3 DNA is TGCGGCGTTCGAGAGGGAGAAGAGACCCAGTACTTC.

In its sample, this clonotype was seen a few times. V and J are TRBV11-2 and TRBJ2-4, with no clear D. Germline loops: CDR1 SGHAT, CDR2 FQNNGV. The V end lost 1 base, the J end lost 2 bases, and 12 bases lay between the germline ends. The CDR3 sequence is 16 residues long. The CDR3 sequence is CASSLGSLGTKNIQYF. The CDR3 coding sequence is TGTGCCAGCAGCTTAGGATCTCTTGGGACCAAAAACATTCAGTACTTC.

V and J are TRBV5-1 and TRBJ2-2, with unresolved D. The germline V gene encodes CDR1 SGHRS and CDR2 YFSETQ. V gave up 3 bases and J gave up 0 bases, with 6 bases separating them. This CDR3 region has 14 residues. The CDR3, as DNA: TGCGCCAGCAGCTCGAACTCGAACACCGGGGAGCTGTTTTTT. This codes for CASSSNSNTGELFF.

The rearrangement joins TRBV14 to TRBJ2-1, with 10 bases aligning to TRBD2. Gene TRBJ2-5 matches the end of the DNA better, so the J call may be wrong. Looked up from germline, CDR1 is SGHDN and CDR2 is FVKESK. The CDR3 has 17 residues. The CDR3 sequence is CASSLGQAGGRAETQYF. The CDR3 DNA sequence: TGTGCCAGCAGCCTAGGGCAAGCGGGAGGGCGAGCAGAGACCCAGTACTTC.

The table lists this clonotype with a few counts. J is TRBJ2-5 and V is TRBV28; the match to TRBD1 covers 7 bases. The germline gives CDR1 MDHEN, CDR2 SYDVKM. The CDR3 has 13 residues. The V and J ends lost 6 bases and 3 bases, in that order; junction bases with no gene match: 4. The CDR3 DNA follows: TGTGCCAGCAGGGACAGGCCTAAAGAGACCCAGTACTTC. Amino acids: CASRDRPKETQYF.

The V gene is TRBV24-1, the J gene TRBJ2-5; maybe TRBD2 (6 bases). This CDR3 spans 13 amino acids. Germline V gives CDR1 KGHDR, CDR2 SFDVKD. The V gene lost 7 bases and the J gene lost 7 bases, with 15 bases spanning the gap. In DNA form, the CDR3 reads TGTGCCACCAGCGGAGGGGCGGTTGGGACCCAGTACTTC. Its protein is CATSGGAVGTQYF.

This clonotype was observed many times. The rearrangement joins TRBV10-3 to TRBJ2-7, with 8 positions matching TRBD1. The germline gives CDR1 ENHRY, CDR2 SYGVKD. This CDR3 has 13 amino acids. V lost 3 bases and J lost 4; bases outside the gene matches: 2. The CDR3 bases are TGTGCCATCAGTGACAGGGGGCGATACGAGCAGTACTTC. Protein: CAISDRGRYEQYF.

This clonotype came up a few times. The chain uses TRBV5-1 and TRBJ2-7, with D perhaps matching TRBD1 (5 bases). The CDR3 spans 16 residues. Per germline, CDR1 SGHRS and CDR2 YFSETQ. The V end lost 0 bases, the J end lost 2 bases, and 15 bases lay between the germline ends. In DNA form, the CDR3 reads TGCGCCAGCAGCTTGGCCAGTGGGGCGGCCCCCTACGAGCAGTACTTC. This sequence encodes CASSLASGAAPYEQYF.

This clonotype was seen only a few times. This rearrangement joins TRBV20-1 to TRBJ2-7, with TRBD1 as a possible D gene (6 bases). Germline V gene sequence: CDR1 DFQATT, CDR2 SNEGSKA (reference sequence). This CDR3 contains 13 residues. V dropped 5 bases and J dropped 2 bases, with 13 bases sitting between them. The CDR3 protein is CSAYDRLTYEQYF. As DNA, the CDR3 is TGCAGTGCTTACGACAGGTTAACCTACGAGCAGTACTTC.

A note on this clonotype: A much larger clone sits a single nucleotide away, making a read error possible. The J gene is TRBJ2-7, the V gene TRBV20-1; TRBD2 matches at 9 bases. V lost 0 bases, J lost 2 bases, and 5 bases stayed unmatched. The CDR3 consists of 15 residues. CDR1 and CDR2 from the germline V gene are DFQATT and SNEGSKA (reference sequence). The CDR3, as DNA: TGCAGTGCTAGAGATGTGACTAGCGGAACCTACGAGCAGTACTTC. Protein: CSARDVTSGTYEQYF.